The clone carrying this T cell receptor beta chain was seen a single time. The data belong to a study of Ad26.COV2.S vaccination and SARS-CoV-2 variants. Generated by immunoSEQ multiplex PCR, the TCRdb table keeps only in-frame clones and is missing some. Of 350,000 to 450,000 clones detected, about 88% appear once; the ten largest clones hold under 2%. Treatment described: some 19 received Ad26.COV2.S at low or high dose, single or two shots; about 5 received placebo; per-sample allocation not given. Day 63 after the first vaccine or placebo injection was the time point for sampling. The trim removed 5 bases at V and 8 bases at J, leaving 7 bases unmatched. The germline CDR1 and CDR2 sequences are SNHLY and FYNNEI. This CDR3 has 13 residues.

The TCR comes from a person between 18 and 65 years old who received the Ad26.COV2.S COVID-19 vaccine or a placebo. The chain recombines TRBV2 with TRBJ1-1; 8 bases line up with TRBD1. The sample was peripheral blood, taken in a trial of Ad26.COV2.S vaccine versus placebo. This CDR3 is CASSRTGRQEAFF. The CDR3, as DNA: TGTGCCAGCAGTCGGACAGGGAGGCAGGAAGCTTTCTTT.